The 21 T cell receptor beta chains given below trace back to one sample, sequenced in a study of PD-1 blockade in classical Hodgkin lymphoma. Every patient relapsed after autologous stem cell transplantation, and brentuximab vedotin exposure varied. Sequenced by immunoSEQ multiplex PCR; TCRdb stores in-frame clones only, minus some. The data hold approximately 26,000 clones, with approximately 80% observed a single time. Here the sequenced sample was peripheral blood mononuclear cells (PBMCs), taken before the second cycle of nivolumab. The receptors stem from a human donor with classical Hodgkin lymphoma.

This CDR3 reads CASSLGQGEGNTIYF. CDR3 sequence (DNA): TGTGCCAGCAGCCTGGGACAGGGCGAGGGAAACACCATATATTTT. The V gene is TRBV11-2, the J gene TRBJ1-3; TRBD1 matches 9 bases. Losses at the gene ends were 5 bases for V and 4 bases for J; bases not matched to a gene: 6. Germline V lookup: CDR1 SGHAT, CDR2 FQNNGV. The CDR3 runs 15 residues. The full variable domain, in which reference TRBV11-2 and TRBJ1-3 provide the parts outside the CDR3, is EAGVAQSPRYKIIEKRQSVAFWCNPISGHATLYWYQQILGQGPKLLIQFQNNGVVDDSQLPKDRFSAERLKGVDSTLKIQPAKLEDSAVYLCASSLGQGEGNTIYFGEGSWLTVV.

The genes are TRBV29-1 and TRBJ1-1; the match to TRBD1 covers 7 bases. Germline V gene sequence: CDR1 SQVTM, CDR2 ANQGSEA. Trimming at V came to 4 bases and at J to 1 base, leaving 6 bases not matched to a gene. The CDR3 sequence is 14 residues long. The CDR3 protein is CSVVRQGTNTEAFF. CDR3 nucleotide sequence: TGCAGCGTTGTTAGACAGGGAACGAACACTGAAGCTTTCTTT.

The CDR3 region has the DNA TGTGCCAGCAGTCCCGCCGGTTGGGATGAGCAGTTCTTC. Its translation is CASSPAGWDEQFF. The chain recombines TRBV28 with TRBJ2-1; no clear D. The CDR3 consists of 13 residues. Trimming took off 5 bases at V and 8 bases at J, with 13 bases between the two ends. Germline CDR1 MDHEN, CDR2 SYDVKM.

This clone was found once. The J gene is TRBJ2-7, the V gene TRBV18; no clear D. Germline V gene data show CDR1 as KGHSH and CDR2 as LQKENI. There are 13 residues in the CDR3. The V end lost 5 bases, the J end lost 3 bases, and 11 bases lay between the germline ends. The CDR3 reads CASSSPENYEQYF. The CDR3, as DNA: TGTGCCAGCTCAAGTCCGGAAAACTACGAGCAGTACTTC.

This clone was seen just once. This rearrangement joins TRBV11-2 to TRBJ2-4; 7 positions agree with TRBD1. The trim removed 5 bases at V and 7 bases at J, leaving 5 bases unmatched. Germline V lookup: CDR1 SGHAT, CDR2 FQNNGV. The CDR3 is 13 amino acids. The CDR3 region has the DNA TGTGCCAGCAGCCCGGGGACAGCCAACATTCAGTACTTC. It is translated as CASSPGTANIQYF.

As DNA, the CDR3 is TGTGCCAGCAGAGGCGGTCTTGAGGGCTACACCTTC. Its protein product is CASRGGLEGYTF. The chain recombines TRBV6-1 with TRBJ1-2; D uncertain. V was trimmed by 6 bases and J by 8 bases, leaving 13 bases between them. This CDR3 is 12 amino acids long. Germline values: CDR1 MNHNS, CDR2 SASEGT.

This rearrangement joins TRBV7-2 to TRBJ2-7; D unresolved. V dropped 5 bases and J dropped 3 bases, with 14 bases sitting between them. The CDR3 runs to 14 residues. The germline V gene encodes CDR1 SGHTA and CDR2 FQGNSA. CDR3 bases: TGTGCCAGCAGCAGGGCGAGATTCGGCTACGAGCAGTACTTC. This translates into CASSRARFGYEQYF.

This chain connects TRBV5-4 to TRBJ2-5, with 13 bases matching TRBD2. CDR3 length: 15 residues. Germline assignment: CDR1 SGHNT and CDR2 YYREEE (reference sequence). Trimming took 4 bases from V and 3 from J; bases not matched to a gene: 3. The CDR3 loop is CASSPGLAGEETQYF. CDR3 in DNA: TGTGCCAGCAGCCCCGGACTAGCGGGAGAAGAGACCCAGTACTTC.

The CDR3 is CASSLTGAGNTIYF. The CDR3 coding sequence is TGTGCCAGCAGCCTGACAGGGGCCGGAAACACCATATATTTT. The rearrangement uses TRBV5-4 and TRBJ1-3; 8 bases agree with TRBD1. Losses at the gene ends were 4 bases for V and 4 bases for J; bases not matched to a gene: 4. CDR1 SGHNT and CDR2 YYREEE come from the germline V gene (reference sequence). The CDR3 totals 14 residues.

The gene calls are TRBV4-1 and TRBJ2-5, with a possible D match to TRBD2 (5 bases). Germline CDR1 MGHRA, CDR2 YSYEKL. The CDR3 loop spans 15 amino acids. The germline V and J ends were trimmed by 4 bases and 4 bases, with 16 bases remaining between them. CDR3 sequence (DNA): TGCGCCAGCAGCCCATACTTCAGAGGGCCAGAGACCCAGTACTTC. It translates to CASSPYFRGPETQYF.

The V and J genes are TRBV2 and TRBJ1-3; D call uncertain. This CDR3 has 15 amino acids. Trimming took 2 bases from V and 0 from J, leaving 8 bases between them. The germline V gene encodes CDR1 SNHLY and CDR2 FYNNEI. The CDR3 region has the DNA TGTGCCAGCAGTGAAAGGGCCCTCTCTGGAAACACCATATATTTT. The encoded protein is CASSERALSGNTIYF.

The genes are TRBV5-1 and TRBJ2-1, with TRBD1 identical over 7 bases. The trim removed 3 bases at V and 7 bases at J, leaving 7 bases unmatched. This CDR3 has 14 amino acids. Germline-derived CDR1 and CDR2 are SGHRS and YFSETQ. The CDR3: CASSSTGFNNEQFF. CDR3 nucleotides: TGCGCCAGCAGCTCGACAGGGTTTAATAATGAGCAGTTCTTC.

J is TRBJ1-2 and V is TRBV7-9, with unresolved D. The V and J ends lost 2 bases and 3 bases respectively, with 4 bases between them. This CDR3 contains 12 residues. Germline lookup yields CDR1 SEHNR and CDR2 FQNEAQ (reference sequence). CDR3 bases: TGTGCCAGCAGCTTAACTTACTATGGCTACACCTTC. Encoded protein: CASSLTYYGYTF.

The chain couples TRBV15 to TRBJ2-5, with 9 bases fitting TRBD1. CDR1 and CDR2 (germline): LNHNV, YYDKDF (reference sequence). The CDR3 sequence is 15 residues long. The junction had 8 bases not matched to a gene; V was cut back by 4 bases and J by 5 bases. The CDR3 loop reads CATSIDGQGYETQYF. In DNA form, the CDR3 reads TGTGCCACCAGCATCGATGGACAGGGGTACGAGACCCAGTACTTC.

The chain combines TRBV30 with TRBJ2-2, with D perhaps TRBD1 (6 bases). This CDR3 is 14 amino acids long. Trimming shortened V by 5 bases and J by 0 bases, and 10 bases separated the two germline ends. Germline assignment: CDR1 GTSNPN and CDR2 SVGIG (reference sequence). DNA for the CDR3: TGTGCCTGGGACTACAGGGCGAACACCGGGGAGCTGTTTTTT. Residues: CAWDYRANTGELFF.

This chain joins TRBV28 and TRBJ2-3; D gene uncertain. The CDR3 is made up of 13 amino acids. V lost 4 bases to trimming and J lost 0 bases, with 5 bases between them. Germline V gene lookup returns CDR1 MDHEN and CDR2 SYDVKM. The CDR3 region is CASSSPSTDTQYF. The CDR3 DNA sequence: TGTGCCAGCAGTTCGCCTAGCACAGATACGCAGTATTTT.

The chain carries TRBV29-1 and TRBJ1-1, with D tentatively TRBD1 (5 bases). Trimming took off 3 bases at V and 11 bases at J, with 16 bases between the two ends. CDR1 and CDR2 from the germline V gene are SQVTM and ANQGSEA. The CDR3 is 12 residues long. In DNA, the CDR3 is TGCAGCGTTGACCCGACAGCGCTGACGGCTTTCTTT. This encodes CSVDPTALTAFF. Combining the CDR3 with reference TRBV29-1 and TRBJ1-1 gives the whole variable domain SAVISQKPSRDICQRGTSLTIQCQVDSQVTMMFWYRQQPGQSLTLIATANQGSEATYESGFVIDKFPISRPNLTFSTLTVSNMSPEDSSIYLCSVDPTALTAFFGQGTRLTVV.

This chain joins TRBV28 and TRBJ1-5, with D possibly TRBD1 on 6 matching bases. Trimming removed 6 bases at V and 0 bases at J, with 21 bases between. The CDR3 consists of 18 residues. The germline V gene encodes CDR1 MDHEN and CDR2 SYDVKM. The CDR3 DNA is TGTGCCAGCAGCAGCTCGGGACACCTGGGGGCTAGCAATCAGCCCCAGCATTTT. Encoded protein: CASSSSGHLGASNQPQHF.

The chain uses TRBV19 and TRBJ2-4, with a weak D call TRBD2 (6 bases). Looked up from germline, CDR1 is LNHDA and CDR2 is SQIVND (reference sequence). CDR3 size: 15 residues. Trimming took off 2 bases at V and 7 bases at J, with 15 bases between the two ends. The DNA of the CDR3 is TGTGCCAGTAGTATAATACCCGGGAGTGGGAACATTCAGTACTTC. Translation gives CASSIIPGSGNIQYF. The full variable domain, rest sourced from reference TRBV19 and TRBJ2-4, is DGGITQSPKYLFRKEGQNVTLSCEQNLNHDAMYWYRQDPGQGLRLIYYSQIVNDFQKGDIAEGYSVSREKKESFPLTVTSAQKNPTAFYLCASSIIPGSGNIQYFGAGTRLSVL.

V is TRBV7-8 and J is TRBJ2-1; TRBD2 aligns across 13 bases. The CDR3 sequence is 19 residues long. CDR1 is SGHVS, CDR2 FQNEAQ, per germline. Unmatched junction bases numbered 12, after V lost 2 bases and J lost 5 bases. CDR3 amino acids: CASSLLVTSGRAMNNEQFF. The CDR3 region has the DNA TGTGCCAGCAGCTTATTGGTCACTAGCGGGAGGGCCATGAACAATGAGCAGTTCTTC.

The chain joins TRBV6-5 to TRBJ2-1, with a possible D match to TRBD2 (6 bases). The CDR3 is 13 amino acids. CDR1 and CDR2 from the germline V gene are MNHEY and SVGAGI. V lost 2 bases to trimming and J lost 6 bases, with 8 bases between them. CDR3 sequence (DNA): TGTGCCAGCAGTTACGGAGGGACCAATGAGCAGTTCTTC. This sequence encodes CASSYGGTNEQFF.